The rows below give T cell receptor beta chains drawn from one sample of a study of T-cell reconstitution after alpha-beta-depleted transplantation in children. MiXCR, run by TCRdb on the PCR reads, gives a single entry per CDR3 protein. The table shows 550,000 to 800,000 distinct CDR3 sequences, with roughly 14% occurring only once. The sequencing used PBMCs, collected before TCRalphabeta/CD19-depleted stem cell transplant. The receptors come from a girl aged 2 to 9 with congenital amegakaryocytic thrombocytopenia, due to receive a stem cell transplant. The CDR3 runs from the conserved cysteine through the conserved F or W. D genes are given only for firm matches. Only part of the rows carry a size: once, few, many, or a class if the clone is expanded.

CDR3	DNA	size	D	J	V
CASSLRASGTDTQYF	TGCGCCAGCAGCTTACGCGCTAGCGGAACAGATACGCAGTATTTT	NA	TRBD2	TRBJ2-3	TRBV5-1
CASSIGAARETYNEQFF	TGTGCCAGTAGTATAGGGGCGGCGCGGGAAACTTACAATGAGCAGTTCTTC	few	NA	TRBJ2-1	TRBV19
CAITAGETYEQYF	TGTGCCATCACGGCGGGGGAAACCTACGAGCAGTACTTC	many	TRBD2	TRBJ2-7	TRBV10-3
CASSLIVDTDTQYF	TGCGCCAGCAGCTTGATTGTGGACACAGATACGCAGTATTTT	many	NA	TRBJ2-3	TRBV5-1
CASSEQLERTQYF	TGTGCCAGTAGTGAACAACTAGAGAGGACGCAGTATTTT	NA	NA	TRBJ2-3	TRBV19
CASSLGISTDTQYF	TGTGCCAGCAGCTTGGGGATTAGCACAGATACGCAGTATTTT	many	NA	TRBJ2-3	TRBV7-9
CASSLGLVVDTQYF	TGCGCCAGCAGCTTGGGACTAGTTGTAGATACGCAGTATTTT	few	NA	TRBJ2-3	TRBV5-1
CASSLVVAGSDPGETQYF	TGCGCCAGCAGCTTGGTGGTAGCGGGATCCGACCCGGGGGAGACCCAGTACTTC	NA	TRBD2	TRBJ2-5	TRBV5-1
CASSQEGGERFADTQYF	TGCGCCAGCAGCCAAGAGGGGGGCGAGCGGTTTGCGGATACGCAGTATTTT	few	NA	TRBJ2-3	TRBV4-1
CASTGGQGFLNEQFF	TGTGCCAGCACTGGGGGACAGGGTTTTTTGAATGAGCAGTTCTTC	NA	TRBD1	TRBJ2-1	TRBV6-1
CATNQGFSYEQYF	TGTGCCACGAACCAGGGTTTTTCCTACGAGCAGTACTTC	many	NA	TRBJ2-7	TRBV10-3